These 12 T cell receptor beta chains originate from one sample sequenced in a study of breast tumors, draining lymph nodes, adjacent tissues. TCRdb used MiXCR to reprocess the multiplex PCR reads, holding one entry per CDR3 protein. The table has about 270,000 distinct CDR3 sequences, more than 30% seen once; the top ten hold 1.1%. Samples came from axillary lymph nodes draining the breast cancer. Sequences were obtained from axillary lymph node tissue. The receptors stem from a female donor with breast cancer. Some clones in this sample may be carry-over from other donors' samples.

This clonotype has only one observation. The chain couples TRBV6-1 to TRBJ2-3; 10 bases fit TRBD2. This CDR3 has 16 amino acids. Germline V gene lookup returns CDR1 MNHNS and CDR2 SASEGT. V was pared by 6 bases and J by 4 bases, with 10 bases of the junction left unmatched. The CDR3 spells CASRQGVAGGPDTQYF. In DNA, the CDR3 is TGTGCCAGCAGGCAGGGAGTAGCGGGAGGTCCAGATACGCAGTATTTT.

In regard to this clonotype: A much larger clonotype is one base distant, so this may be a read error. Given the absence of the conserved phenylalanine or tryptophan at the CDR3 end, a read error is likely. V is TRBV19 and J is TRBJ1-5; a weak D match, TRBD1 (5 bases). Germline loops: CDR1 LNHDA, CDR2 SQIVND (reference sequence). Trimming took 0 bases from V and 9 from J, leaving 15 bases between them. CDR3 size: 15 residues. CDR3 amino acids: CASSIEHRIGGPQHL. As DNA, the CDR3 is TGTGCCAGTAGTATAGAGCACAGGATTGGGGGGCCCCAGCATTTG.

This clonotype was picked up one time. Written as DNA, the CDR3 is TGTGCCAGCATAAGGGGGTTCTCTGGGGATTCACCCCTCCACTTT. Translating gives CASIRGFSGDSPLHF. V is TRBV2 and J is TRBJ1-6; D possibly corresponds to TRBD1 (6 bases). The CDR3 contains 15 residues. The germline V and J ends were trimmed by 7 bases and 8 bases, with 18 bases remaining between them. Germline V gene sequence: CDR1 SNHLY, CDR2 FYNNEI.

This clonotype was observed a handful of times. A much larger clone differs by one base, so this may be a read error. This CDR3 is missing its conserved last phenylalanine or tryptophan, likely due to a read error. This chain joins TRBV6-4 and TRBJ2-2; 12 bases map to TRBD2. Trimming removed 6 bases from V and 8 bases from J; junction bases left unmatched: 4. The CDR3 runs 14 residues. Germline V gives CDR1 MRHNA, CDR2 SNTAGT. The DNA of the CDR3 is TGTGCCAGCAGACGACTAGCGGGAGAAGGGGAGCTGTTTTCT. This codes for CASRRLAGEGELFS.

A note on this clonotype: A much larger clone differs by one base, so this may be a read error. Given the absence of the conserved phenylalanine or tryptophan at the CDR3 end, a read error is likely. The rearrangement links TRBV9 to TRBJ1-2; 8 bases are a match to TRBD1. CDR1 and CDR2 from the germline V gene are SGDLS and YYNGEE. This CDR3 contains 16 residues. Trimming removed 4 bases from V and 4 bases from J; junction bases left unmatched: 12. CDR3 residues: CASSQEPGQEFYGYTL. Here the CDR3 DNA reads TGTGCCAGCAGCCAGGAACCGGGACAGGAATTCTATGGCTACACCCTC.

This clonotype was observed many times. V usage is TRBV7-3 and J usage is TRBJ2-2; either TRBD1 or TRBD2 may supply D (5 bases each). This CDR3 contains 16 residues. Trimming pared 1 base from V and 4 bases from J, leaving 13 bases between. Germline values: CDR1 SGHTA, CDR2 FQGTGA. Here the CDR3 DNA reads TGTGCCAGCAGCTTAAGAGGGGCGACCTCCACCGGGGAGCTGTTTTTT. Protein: CASSLRGATSTGELFF. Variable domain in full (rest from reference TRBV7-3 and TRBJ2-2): GAGVSQTPSNKVTEKGKYVELRCDPISGHTALYWYRQSLGQGPEFLIYFQGTGAADDSGLPNDRFFAVRPEGSVSTLKIQRTERGDSAVYLCASSLRGATSTGELFFGEGSRLTVL.

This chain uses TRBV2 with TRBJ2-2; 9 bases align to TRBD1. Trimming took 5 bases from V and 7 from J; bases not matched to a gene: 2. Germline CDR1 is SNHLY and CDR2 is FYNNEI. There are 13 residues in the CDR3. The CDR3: CASSQTGGGELFF. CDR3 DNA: TGTGCCAGCAGTCAGACAGGGGGCGGGGAGCTGTTTTTT.

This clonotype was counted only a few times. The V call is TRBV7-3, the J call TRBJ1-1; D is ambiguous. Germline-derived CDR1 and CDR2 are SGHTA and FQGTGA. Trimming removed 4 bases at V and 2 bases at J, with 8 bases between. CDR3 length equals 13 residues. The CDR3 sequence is CASSSDGNTEAFF. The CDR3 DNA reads TGTGCCAGCAGCTCCGACGGTAACACTGAAGCTTTCTTT.

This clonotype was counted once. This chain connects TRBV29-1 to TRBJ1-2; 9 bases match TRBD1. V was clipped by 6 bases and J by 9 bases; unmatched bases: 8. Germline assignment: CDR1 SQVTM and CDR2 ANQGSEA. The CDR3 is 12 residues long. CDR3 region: CSVAGGTGRYTF. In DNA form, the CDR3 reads TGCAGCGTCGCCGGGGGGACAGGGCGCTACACCTTC.

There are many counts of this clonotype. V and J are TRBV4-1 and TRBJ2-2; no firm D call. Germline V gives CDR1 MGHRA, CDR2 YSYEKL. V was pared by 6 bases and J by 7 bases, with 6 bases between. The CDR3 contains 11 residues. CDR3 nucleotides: TGCGCCAGCAGTTCGAGCGGGGAGCTGTTTTTT. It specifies CASSSSGELFF.

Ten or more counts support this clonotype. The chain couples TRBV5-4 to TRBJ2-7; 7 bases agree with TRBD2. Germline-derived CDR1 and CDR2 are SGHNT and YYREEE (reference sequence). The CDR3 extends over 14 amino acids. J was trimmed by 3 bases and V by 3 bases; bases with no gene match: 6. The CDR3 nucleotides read TGTGCCAGCAGCTCTGGACGGGGGGTCTACGAGCAGTACTTC. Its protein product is CASSSGRGVYEQYF.

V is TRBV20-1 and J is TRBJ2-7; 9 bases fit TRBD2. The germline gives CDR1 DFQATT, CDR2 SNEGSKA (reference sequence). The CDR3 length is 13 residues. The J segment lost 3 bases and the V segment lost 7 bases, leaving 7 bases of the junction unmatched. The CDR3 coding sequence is TGCAGTGTTCCTAGCGGGGAGGGCTACGAGCAGTACTTC. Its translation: CSVPSGEGYEQYF.